The present T cell receptor beta chain was sequenced within a study of T cell repertoires in cytomegalovirus infection. Across the whole study: Epitope selection comprised recently identified HLA-C-restricted CMV epitopes and well-studied HLA-B-restricted CMV epitopes.

Study-level findings and limits: CMV carriers with the relevant HLA were identified by cumulative public TCR beta family frequency.

TCRdb re-called the reads with MiXCR, one entry per CDR3 protein. The table records tens of thousands of distinct CDR3 sequences, approximately 19% of them present only once. This clonotype was counted ten times or more. Its matching antigen is unknown. The TCR originated in a human donor in good health (CMV status not recorded). Some clones in this sample may be carry-over from other donors' samples. The sequences come from CD8+ T cells from cultured PBMCs, collected from culture after CMV antigen stimulation.

CDR3: CSSSGAANTGELFF. CDR3 in DNA: TGTTCAAGTTCCGGGGCCGCGAACACCGGGGAGCTGTTTTTT. This sequence joins TRBV7-9 and TRBJ2-2; possibly TRBD1 or TRBD2 for D (5 bases each). CDR1 and CDR2 (germline): SEHNR, FQNEAQ (reference sequence). This CDR3 is 14 amino acids long.